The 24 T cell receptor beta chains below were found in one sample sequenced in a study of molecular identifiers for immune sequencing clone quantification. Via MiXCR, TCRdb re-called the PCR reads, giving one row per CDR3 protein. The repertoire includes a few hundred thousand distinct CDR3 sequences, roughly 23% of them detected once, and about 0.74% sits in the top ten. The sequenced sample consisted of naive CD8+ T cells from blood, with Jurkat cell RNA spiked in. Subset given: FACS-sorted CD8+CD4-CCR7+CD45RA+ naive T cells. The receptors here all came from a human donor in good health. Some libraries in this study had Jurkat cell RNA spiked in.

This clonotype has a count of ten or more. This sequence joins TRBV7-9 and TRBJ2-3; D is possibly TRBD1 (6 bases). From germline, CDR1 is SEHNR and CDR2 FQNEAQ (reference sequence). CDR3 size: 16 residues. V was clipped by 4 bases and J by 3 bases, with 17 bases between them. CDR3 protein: CASSSPRGGSTDTQYF. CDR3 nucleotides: TGTGCCAGCAGCTCCCCTCGAGGGGGATCGACAGATACGCAGTATTTT.

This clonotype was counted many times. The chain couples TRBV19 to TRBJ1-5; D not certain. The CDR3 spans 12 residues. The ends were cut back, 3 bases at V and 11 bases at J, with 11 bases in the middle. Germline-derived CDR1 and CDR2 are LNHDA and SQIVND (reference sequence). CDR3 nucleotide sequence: TGTGCCAGTAGTATGGGAGGGCAGGCCCAGCATTTT. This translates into CASSMGGQAQHF. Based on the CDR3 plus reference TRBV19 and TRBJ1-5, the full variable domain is DGGITQSPKYLFRKEGQNVTLSCEQNLNHDAMYWYRQDPGQGLRLIYYSQIVNDFQKGDIAEGYSVSREKKESFPLTVTSAQKNPTAFYLCASSMGGQAQHFGDGTRLSIL.

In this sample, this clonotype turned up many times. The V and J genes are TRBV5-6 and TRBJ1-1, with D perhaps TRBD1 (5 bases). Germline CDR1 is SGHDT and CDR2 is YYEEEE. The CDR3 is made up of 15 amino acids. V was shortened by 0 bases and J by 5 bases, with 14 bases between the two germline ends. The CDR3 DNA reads TGTGCCAGCAGCTTGGAGGGCCCGGGGGGTACTGAAGCTTTCTTT. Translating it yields CASSLEGPGGTEAFF.

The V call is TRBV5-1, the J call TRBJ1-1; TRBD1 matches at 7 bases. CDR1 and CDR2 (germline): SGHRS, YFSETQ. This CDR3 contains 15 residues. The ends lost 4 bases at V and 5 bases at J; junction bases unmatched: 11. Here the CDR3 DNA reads TGCGCCAGCAGCCCATCACGACAGGGCGGAACTGAAGCTTTCTTT. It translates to CASSPSRQGGTEAFF. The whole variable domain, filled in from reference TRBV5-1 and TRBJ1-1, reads KAGVTQTPRYLIKTRGQQVTLSCSPISGHRSVSWYQQTPGQGLQFLFEYFSETQRNKGNFPGRFSGRQFSNSRSEMNVSTLELGDSALYLCASSPSRQGGTEAFFGQGTRLTVV.

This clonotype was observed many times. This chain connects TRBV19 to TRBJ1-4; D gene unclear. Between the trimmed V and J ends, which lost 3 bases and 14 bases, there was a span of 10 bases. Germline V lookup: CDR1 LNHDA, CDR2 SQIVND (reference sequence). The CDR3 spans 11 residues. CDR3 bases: TGTGCCAGTAGTATGGGTTCCTCGCTGTTTTTT. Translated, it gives CASSMGSSLFF.

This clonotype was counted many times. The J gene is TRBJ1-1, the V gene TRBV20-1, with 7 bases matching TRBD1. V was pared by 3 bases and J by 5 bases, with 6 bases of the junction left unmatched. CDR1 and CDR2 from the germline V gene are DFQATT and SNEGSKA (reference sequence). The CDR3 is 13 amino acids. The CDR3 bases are TGCAGTGCTAGGGCGAAGACAGGGACTGAAGCTTTCTTT. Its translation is CSARAKTGTEAFF.

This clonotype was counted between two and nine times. DNA for the CDR3: TGTGCCAGCAGCCCCAGCCCACAGGGGTTTGGAAACACCATATATTTT. It codes for CASSPSPQGFGNTIYF. V usage is TRBV3-1 and J usage is TRBJ1-3; 7 bases line up with TRBD1. Losses at the gene ends were 4 bases for V and 3 bases for J; bases not matched to a gene: 9. This CDR3 has 16 amino acids. Germline CDR1 is LGHDT and CDR2 is YNNKEL (reference sequence).

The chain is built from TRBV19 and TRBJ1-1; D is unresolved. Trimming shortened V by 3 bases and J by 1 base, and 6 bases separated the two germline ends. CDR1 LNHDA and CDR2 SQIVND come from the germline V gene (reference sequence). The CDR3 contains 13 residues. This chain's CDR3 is CASSIERNTEAFF. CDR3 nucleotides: TGTGCCAGTAGTATCGAGCGGAACACTGAAGCTTTCTTT.

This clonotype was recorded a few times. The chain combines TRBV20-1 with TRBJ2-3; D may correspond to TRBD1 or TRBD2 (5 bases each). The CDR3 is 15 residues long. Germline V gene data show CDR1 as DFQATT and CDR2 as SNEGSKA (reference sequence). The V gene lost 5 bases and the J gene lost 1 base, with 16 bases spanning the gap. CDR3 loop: CSAPGAGEGTDTQYF. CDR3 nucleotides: TGCAGTGCTCCCGGGGCGGGCGAAGGCACAGATACGCAGTATTTT.

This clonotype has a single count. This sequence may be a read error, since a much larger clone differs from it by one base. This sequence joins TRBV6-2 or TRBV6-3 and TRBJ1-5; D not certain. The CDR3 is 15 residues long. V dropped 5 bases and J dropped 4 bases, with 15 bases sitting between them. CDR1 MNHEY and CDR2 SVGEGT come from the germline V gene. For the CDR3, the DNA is TGTGCCAGCAGTGAGGAACTACATGTAAATCAGCCCCAGCATTTT. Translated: CASSEELHVNQPQHF.

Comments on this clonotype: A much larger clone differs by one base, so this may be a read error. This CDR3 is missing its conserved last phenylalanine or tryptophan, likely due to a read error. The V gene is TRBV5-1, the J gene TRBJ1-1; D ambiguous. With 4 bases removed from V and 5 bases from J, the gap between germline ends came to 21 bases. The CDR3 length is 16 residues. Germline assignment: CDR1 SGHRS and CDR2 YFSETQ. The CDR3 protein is CASSPEVSRSGTEAFL. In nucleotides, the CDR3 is TGCGCCAGCAGCCCGGAGGTGAGTCGGTCGGGGACTGAAGCTTTCCTT.

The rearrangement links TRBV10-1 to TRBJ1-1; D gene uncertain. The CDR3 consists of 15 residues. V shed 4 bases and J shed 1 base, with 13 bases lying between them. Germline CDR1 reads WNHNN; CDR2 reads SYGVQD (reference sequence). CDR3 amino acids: CASSAEPGQNTEAFF. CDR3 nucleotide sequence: TGCGCCAGCAGTGCCGAGCCCGGGCAGAACACTGAAGCTTTCTTT.

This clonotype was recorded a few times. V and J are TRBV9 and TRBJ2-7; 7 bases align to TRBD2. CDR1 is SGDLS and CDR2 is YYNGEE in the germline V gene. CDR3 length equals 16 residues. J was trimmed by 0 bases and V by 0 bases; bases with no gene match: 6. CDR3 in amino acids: CASSVGSSGISYEQYF. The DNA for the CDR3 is TGTGCCAGCAGCGTAGGGTCCAGCGGGATCTCCTACGAGCAGTACTTC.

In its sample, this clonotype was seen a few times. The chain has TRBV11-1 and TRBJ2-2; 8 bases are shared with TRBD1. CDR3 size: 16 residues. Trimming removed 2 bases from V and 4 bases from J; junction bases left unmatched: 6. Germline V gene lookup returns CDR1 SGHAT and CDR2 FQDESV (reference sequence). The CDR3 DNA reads TGTGCCAGCAGCTTACCCAGGGGGCTGGGCACCGGGGAGCTGTTTTTT. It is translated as CASSLPRGLGTGELFF.

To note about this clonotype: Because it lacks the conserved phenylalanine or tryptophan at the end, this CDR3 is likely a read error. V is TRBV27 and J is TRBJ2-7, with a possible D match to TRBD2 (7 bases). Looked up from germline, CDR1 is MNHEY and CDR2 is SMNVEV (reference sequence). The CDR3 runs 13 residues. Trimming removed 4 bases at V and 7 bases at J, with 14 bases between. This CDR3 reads CASSSRGAWEQYY. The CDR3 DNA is TGTGCCAGCAGTTCCCGGGGGGCCTGGGAGCAGTACTAC.

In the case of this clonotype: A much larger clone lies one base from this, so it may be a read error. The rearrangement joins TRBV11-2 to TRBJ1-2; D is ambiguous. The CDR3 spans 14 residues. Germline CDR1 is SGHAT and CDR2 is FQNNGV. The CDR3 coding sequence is TGTGCCGGCAGCTTATTCGGCGGAAACTATGGCTACACCTTC. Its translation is CAGSLFGGNYGYTF.

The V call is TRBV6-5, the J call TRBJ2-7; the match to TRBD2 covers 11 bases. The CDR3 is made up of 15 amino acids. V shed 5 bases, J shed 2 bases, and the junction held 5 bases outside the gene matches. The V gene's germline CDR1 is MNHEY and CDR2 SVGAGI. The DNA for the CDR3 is TGTGCCAGCAGTAAGCTAGCGGGGGGCACCTACGAGCAGTACTTC. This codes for CASSKLAGGTYEQYF.

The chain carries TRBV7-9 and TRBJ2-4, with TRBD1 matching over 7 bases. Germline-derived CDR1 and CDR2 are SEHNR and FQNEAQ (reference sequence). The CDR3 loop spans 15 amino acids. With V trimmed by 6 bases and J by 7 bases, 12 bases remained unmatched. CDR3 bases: TGTGCCAGCAGTTTACTAGGGGGCAGGGAGAACATTCAGTACTTC. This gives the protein CASSLLGGRENIQYF.

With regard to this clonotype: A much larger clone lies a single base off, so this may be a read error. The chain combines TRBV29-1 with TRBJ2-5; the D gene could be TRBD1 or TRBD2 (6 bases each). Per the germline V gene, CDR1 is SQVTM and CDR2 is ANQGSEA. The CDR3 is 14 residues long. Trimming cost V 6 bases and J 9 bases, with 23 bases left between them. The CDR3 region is CSVAPGALGEAQYF. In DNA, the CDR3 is TGCAGCGTCGCCCCAGGGGCCCTGGGGGAGGCCCAGTACTTC.

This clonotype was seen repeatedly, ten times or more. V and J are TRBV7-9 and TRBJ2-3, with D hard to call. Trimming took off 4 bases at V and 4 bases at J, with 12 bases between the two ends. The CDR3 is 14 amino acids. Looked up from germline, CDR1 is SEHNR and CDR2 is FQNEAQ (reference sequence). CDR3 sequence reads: CASSSPSLPDTQYF. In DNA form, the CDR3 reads TGTGCCAGCAGCTCCCCCTCACTGCCAGATACGCAGTATTTT.

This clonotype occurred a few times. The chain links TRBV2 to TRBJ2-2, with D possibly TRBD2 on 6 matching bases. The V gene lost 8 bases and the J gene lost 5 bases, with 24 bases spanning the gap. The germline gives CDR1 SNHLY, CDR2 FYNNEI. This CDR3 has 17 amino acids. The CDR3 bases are TGTGCCAGCTCCGAGGGGAGGCTAACAACTAGAACCGGGGAGCTGTTTTTT. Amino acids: CASSEGRLTTRTGELFF.

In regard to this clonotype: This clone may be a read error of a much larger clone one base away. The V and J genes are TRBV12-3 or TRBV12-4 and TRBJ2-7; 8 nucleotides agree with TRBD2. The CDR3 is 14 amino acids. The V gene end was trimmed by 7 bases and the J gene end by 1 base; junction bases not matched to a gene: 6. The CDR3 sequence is CASNAGGRSYEQYF. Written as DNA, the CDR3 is TGTGCCAGCAACGCGGGGGGAAGATCCTACGAGCAGTACTTC.

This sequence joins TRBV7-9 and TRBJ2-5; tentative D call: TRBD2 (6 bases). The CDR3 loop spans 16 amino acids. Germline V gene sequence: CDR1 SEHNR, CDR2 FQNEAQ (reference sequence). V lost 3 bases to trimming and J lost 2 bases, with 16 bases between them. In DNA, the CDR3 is TGTGCCAGCAGCTTGCTTCGAGCGGGCGATCAAGAGACCCAGTACTTC. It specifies CASSLLRAGDQETQYF. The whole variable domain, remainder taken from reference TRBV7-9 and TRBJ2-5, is DTGVSQNPRHKITKRGQNVTFRCDPISEHNRLYWYRQTLGQGPEFLTYFQNEAQLEKSRLLSDRFSAERPKGSFSTLEIQRTEQGDSAMYLCASSLLRAGDQETQYFGPGTRLLVL.

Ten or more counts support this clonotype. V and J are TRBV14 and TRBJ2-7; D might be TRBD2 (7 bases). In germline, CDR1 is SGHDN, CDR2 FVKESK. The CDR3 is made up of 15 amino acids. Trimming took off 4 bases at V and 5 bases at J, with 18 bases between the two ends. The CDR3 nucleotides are TGTGCCAGCAGCCTGACAGGACTAGTGTCCGACGAGCAGTACTTC. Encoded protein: CASSLTGLVSDEQYF.